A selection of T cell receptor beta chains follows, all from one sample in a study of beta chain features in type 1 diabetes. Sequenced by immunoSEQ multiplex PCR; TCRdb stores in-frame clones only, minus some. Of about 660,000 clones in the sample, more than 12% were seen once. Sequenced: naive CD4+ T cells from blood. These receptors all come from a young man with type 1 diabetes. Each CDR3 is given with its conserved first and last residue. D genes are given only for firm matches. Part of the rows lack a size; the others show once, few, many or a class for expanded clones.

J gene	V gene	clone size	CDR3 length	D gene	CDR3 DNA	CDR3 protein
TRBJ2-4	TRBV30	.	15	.	TGTGCCTGGAGTGGTCGAGGGGTACGAAAGAACATTCAGTACTTC	CAWSGRGVRKNIQYF
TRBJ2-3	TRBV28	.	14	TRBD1	TGTGCCAGCAGCCCGACAGGGAGCACAGATACGCAGTATTTT	CASSPTGSTDTQYF
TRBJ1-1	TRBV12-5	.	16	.	TGTGCTAGTGGTTTGGTAGTTGCTGGGGTTGGGACTGAAGCTTTCTTT	CASGLVVAGVGTEAFF
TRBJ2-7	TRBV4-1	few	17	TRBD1	TGCGCCAGCAGCCCTTACCCAACCGGGACAGGAGACTACGAGCAGTACTTC	CASSPYPTGTGDYEQYF
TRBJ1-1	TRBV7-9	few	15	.	TGTGCCAGCAGCTTCGGGACTGCGAGGAACACTGAAGCTTTCTTT	CASSFGTARNTEAFF
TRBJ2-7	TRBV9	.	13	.	TGTGCCAGCAGCCTGGGGATCTGGCAGGAGCAGTACTTC	CASSLGIWQEQYF
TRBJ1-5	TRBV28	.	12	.	TGTGCCAGCCACATCCGGATGCAGCCCCAGCATTTT	CASHIRMQPQHF
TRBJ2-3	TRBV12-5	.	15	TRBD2	TGTGCTAGTGGTTTAAGCGGGGGGCCACAAGATACGCAGTATTTT	CASGLSGGPQDTQYF
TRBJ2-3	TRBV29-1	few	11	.	TGCAGCCAAACCCTCGGCAATACGCAGTATTTT	CSQTLGNTQYF
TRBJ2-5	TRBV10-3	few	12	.	TGTGCCATCAGTGAGTCCGGGGAGACCCAGTACTTC	CAISESGETQYF
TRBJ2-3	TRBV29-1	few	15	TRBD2	TGCAGCTTCCTGGGACTAGCGGACCGCACAGATACGCAGTATTTT	CSFLGLADRTDTQYF
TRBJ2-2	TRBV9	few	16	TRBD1	TGTGCCAGCAGCGTAGAGGGGACAGGAGTTACCGGGGAGCTGTTTTTT	CASSVEGTGVTGELFF
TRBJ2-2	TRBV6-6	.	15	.	TGTGCCAGCGTTGGTGGGAGACTAGGAACCGGGGAGCTGTTTTTT	CASVGGRLGTGELFF
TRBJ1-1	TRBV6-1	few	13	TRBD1	TGTGCCGGGCAGACAGGGGGAAGAACTGAAGCTTTCTTT	CAGQTGGRTEAFF
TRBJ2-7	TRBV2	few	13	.	TGTGCCAGCCTTGGGGGCCTGCTAGGCGAGCAGTACTTC	CASLGGLLGEQYF
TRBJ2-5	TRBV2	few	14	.	TGTGCCAGCGGAGGAAGGACCGTCGGCGGGACCCAGTACTTC	CASGGRTVGGTQYF
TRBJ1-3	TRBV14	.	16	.	TGTGCCAGCAGCCAAGTCCCACCCGCTGTTGGAAACACCATATATTTT	CASSQVPPAVGNTIYF
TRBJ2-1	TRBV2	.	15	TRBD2	TGTGCCAGCAGGAAGGGAGGGGCCTCCTACAATGAGCAGTTCTTC	CASRKGGASYNEQFF
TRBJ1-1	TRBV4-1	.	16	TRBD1	TGCGCCAGCAGCCATGCCAACCGGGACAGGGCCACTGAAGCTTTCTTT	CASSHANRDRATEAFF
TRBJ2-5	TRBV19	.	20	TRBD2	TGTGCCAGTAGTATAGATGGCCCCGGCCTAGCGGGAGGACCGATGGAGACCCAGTACTTC	CASSIDGPGLAGGPMETQYF
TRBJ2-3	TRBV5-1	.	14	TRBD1	TGCGCCAGCAGCTTGGGACAGGGCGAAGATACGCAGTATTTT	CASSLGQGEDTQYF
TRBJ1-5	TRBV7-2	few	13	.	TGTGCCAGCAGCTTCCAGATACCGGAGCCCCAGCATTTT	CASSFQIPEPQHF
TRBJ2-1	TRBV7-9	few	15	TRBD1	TGTGCCAGCAGTATTCAGGGGGCTACATACAATGAGCAGTTCTTC	CASSIQGATYNEQFF
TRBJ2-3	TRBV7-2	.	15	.	TGTGCCAGCAGCCTCGGAGGGGTCCTCCCAGATACGCAGTATTTT	CASSLGGVLPDTQYF
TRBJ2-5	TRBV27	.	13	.	TGTGCCAGCAGGAGTCCAGGGGGGGAGACCCAGTACTTC	CASRSPGGETQYF
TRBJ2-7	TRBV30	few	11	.	TGTGCCTGGAGTGTAGACTACGAGCAGTACTTC	CAWSVDYEQYF
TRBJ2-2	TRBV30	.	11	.	TGTGCCTGGAGTGATCCCGGGGAGCTGTTTTTT	CAWSDPGELFF
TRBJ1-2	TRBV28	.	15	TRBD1	TGTGCCAGCAGTTTACCCGGACAGGGTGTCTATGGCTACACCTTC	CASSLPGQGVYGYTF
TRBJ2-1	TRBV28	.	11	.	TGTGCCAGCAGGGAAGACAATGAGCAGTTCTTC	CASREDNEQFF
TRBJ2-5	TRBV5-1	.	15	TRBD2	TGCGCCAGCAGCTTGAGCGGGGTTAATCAAGAGACCCAGTACTTC	CASSLSGVNQETQYF
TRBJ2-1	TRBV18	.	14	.	TGTGCCAGCTCACCAATGAGGTGGTACAATGAGCAGTTCTTC	CASSPMRWYNEQFF
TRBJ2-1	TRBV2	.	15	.	TGTGCCAGCAGGCCCGGTCTGGACTCCTACAATGAGCAGTTCTTC	CASRPGLDSYNEQFF
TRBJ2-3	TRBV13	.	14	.	TGTGCCAGCAGCTCCCGGGCTGGACCAGATACGCAGTATTTT	CASSSRAGPDTQYF
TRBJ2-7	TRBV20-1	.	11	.	TGCAGTGCTAGAATCTCCTACGAGCAGTACTTC	CSARISYEQYF
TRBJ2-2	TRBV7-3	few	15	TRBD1	TGTGCCAGCAGCTTCCGGGACAGGGGAACCGGGGAGCTGTTTTTT	CASSFRDRGTGELFF
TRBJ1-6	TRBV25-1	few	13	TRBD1	TGTGCCAGCAGTGTAGGGGGCGTTTCACCCCTCCACTTT	CASSVGGVSPLHF
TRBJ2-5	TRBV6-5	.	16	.	TGTGCCAGCAGTTACTCGATTTGGCAGGGACAAGAGACCCAGTACTTC	CASSYSIWQGQETQYF
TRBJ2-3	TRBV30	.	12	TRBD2	TGTGCCTGGAGCCTAGCGGGAGATACGCAGTATTTT	CAWSLAGDTQYF
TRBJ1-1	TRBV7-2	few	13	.	TGTGCCAGCAGCCTTTCAGTGAACACTGAAGCTTTCTTT	CASSLSVNTEAFF
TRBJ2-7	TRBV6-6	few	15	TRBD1	TGTGCCAGCAGGGACAGGGGGCTCCCCTCCTACGAGCAGTACTTC	CASRDRGLPSYEQYF
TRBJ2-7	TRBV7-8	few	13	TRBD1	TGTGCCAGCAGCCCCGACAGGGGGTACGAGCAGTACTTC	CASSPDRGYEQYF